The rows below give T cell receptor beta chains drawn from one sample of a study of response to subunit inactivated influenza vaccine. TCRdb used MiXCR to reprocess the RT-PCR reads, holding one entry per CDR3 protein. This table has about 780,000 distinct CDR3 sequences, roughly 20% appearing once. The starting material was PBMCs from blood, obtained roughly 5 days after vaccination. All receptors derive from a man aged 50-60 years who received an inactivated influenza vaccine. Both conserved end residues are part of each CDR3. D genes are given only for firm matches. Size tells how often a clone was seen (once, few, many) or the class of an expanded clone, and some rows leave it out.

D	V	size	J	DNA	CDR3
-	TRBV2	few	TRBJ2-5	TGTGCCAGCAGATCTGACTATCAAGAGACCCAGTACTTC	CASRSDYQETQYF
-	TRBV4-3	few	TRBJ2-1	TGCGCCAGCAGCCAAGATGTGGGGATAACCTACAATGAGCAGTTCTTC	CASSQDVGITYNEQFF
TRBD1	TRBV20-1	-	TRBJ2-7	TGCAGTGCACAGCCGGGACAGCTACCTCTGAGTCGGTACTTC	CSAQPGQLPLSRYF
-	TRBV5-6	many	TRBJ2-5	TGTGCCAGCAGCTTGTTTGGGGCCCAAGAGACCCAGTACTTC	CASSLFGAQETQYF
TRBD2	TRBV6-2/TRBV6-3	-	TRBJ2-4	TGTGCCAGCAGTAAGACTAGCGGGGGTAATTTGTACTTC	CASSKTSGGNLYF
TRBD1	TRBV12-3/TRBV12-4	-	TRBJ1-2	TGTGCCAGCAGTTTAGTACAACAGGGGGGATCTGGCTACACCTTC	CASSLVQQGGSGYTF
TRBD2	TRBV29-1	many	TRBJ2-1	TGCAGCGTCCTCAGACTAGCGGGAGGGTTCGATGAGCAGTTCTTC	CSVLRLAGGFDEQFF
TRBD2	TRBV7-2	-	TRBJ2-1	TGTGCCAGCAGCCCTCAGAACGGACTAGCGGGACGGGGGCAGTTCTTC	CASSPQNGLAGRGQFF
-	TRBV4-3	few	TRBJ1-3	TGCGCCAGCAGCCAAGGGACAGCTGGAAACACCATATATTTT	CASSQGTAGNTIYF
-	TRBV28	few	TRBJ2-2	TGTGCCAGCAGTAGCGGGCTGGCCGGGGAGCTGTTTTTT	CASSSGLAGELFF
TRBD1	TRBV20-1	few	TRBJ2-7	TGCAGTGCTGGTACCCGGGACAGGGTTTACGAGCAGTACTTC	CSAGTRDRVYEQYF
-	TRBV6-1	-	TRBJ1-1	TGTGCCAGCAGTGAAAGGGGACAACAGAACACTGAAGCTTTCTTT	CASSERGQQNTEAFF
-	TRBV20-1	-	TRBJ2-3	TGCAGTCTGTCCCAGGGGAGCACAGATACGCAGTATTTT	CSLSQGSTDTQYF
-	TRBV7-9	-	TRBJ2-5	TGTGCCAGCAGCTTCCGGGGGGCCACAGAGACCCAGTACTTC	CASSFRGATETQYF
-	TRBV6-1	few	TRBJ2-1	TGTGCCAGCAGTCAGACTCCCTGGGATGAGCAGTTCTTC	CASSQTPWDEQFF
-	TRBV18	-	TRBJ2-2	TGTGCCAGCTCACCAGGTTTGATGGCCGGGGAGCTGTTTTTT	CASSPGLMAGELFF
-	TRBV6-1	-	TRBJ2-2	TGTGCCAGCAGGGCTGGGAGGAACACCGGGGAGCTGTTTTTT	CASRAGRNTGELFF
-	TRBV6-2/TRBV6-3	-	TRBJ2-1	TGTGCCAGCAGTTACGGCCGGGACACGGGTTACAATGAGCAGTTCTTC	CASSYGRDTGYNEQFF
-	TRBV6-1	-	TRBJ1-6	TGTGCCAGCAGTGAAGCGACCCGAGACCCCCTCCACTTT	CASSEATRDPLHF
-	TRBV2	few	TRBJ2-5	TGTGCCAGCAAAAGCCTACAGAAAACGAACTTC	CASKSLQKTNF
-	TRBV12-3/TRBV12-4	few	TRBJ1-6	TGTGCCAGGAGCCATAAAGAGGGGCCCCTCCACTTT	CARSHKEGPLHF
TRBD1	TRBV20-1	few	TRBJ2-7	TGCAGTGCTAGGGGACAGGGGAACTCGTACGAGCAGTACTTC	CSARGQGNSYEQYF
TRBD1	TRBV24-1	few	TRBJ2-2	TGTGCCACCAGTCGGACAGGGGGGTACACCGGGGAGCTGTTTTTT	CATSRTGGYTGELFF
-	TRBV29-1	-	TRBJ1-2	TGCAGCGCCACCGGCAGGACAGAGCATGGCTACACCTTC	CSATGRTEHGYTF
TRBD1	TRBV24-1	-	TRBJ2-7	TGTGCCACCCCGGGGGGGACAGGGGGCTTCGCCTACGAGCAGTACTTC	CATPGGTGGFAYEQYF
-	TRBV3-1	few	TRBJ1-2	TGTGCCAGCAGCCTTGGGACGGTCCCTTATGGCTACACCTTC	CASSLGTVPYGYTF
TRBD2	TRBV4-1	many	TRBJ2-5	TGTGCCAGCAGTCCCTCGGGGGGAGAGACCCAGTACTTC	CASSPSGGETQYF
-	TRBV6-1	few	TRBJ1-1	TGTGCCAGCAGTCAACAGGGCACGAACACTGAAGCTTTCTTT	CASSQQGTNTEAFF
TRBD2	TRBV12-3/TRBV12-4	many	TRBJ2-2	TGTGCCAGCGGGCCGGGGGGAGCGAACACCGGGGAGCTGTTTTTT	CASGPGGANTGELFF
TRBD1	TRBV20-1	-	TRBJ1-2	TGCAGTGCTTGGACAGGGGATAACTATGGCTACACCTTC	CSAWTGDNYGYTF
-	TRBV6-5	few	TRBJ2-3	TGTGCCAGCAGTTCTCCTGGGGCGCCGTCGGGCCCAGATACGCAGTATTTT	CASSSPGAPSGPDTQYF
-	TRBV6-1	few	TRBJ2-1	TGTGCCAGCAGTGAATTGTCCGATGGGAATGAGCAGTTCTTC	CASSELSDGNEQFF
-	TRBV5-1	-	TRBJ2-6	TGCGCCAGCAGCTTGGAACCCGGGCCCCTCTCTGGGGCCAACGTCCTGACTTTC	CASSLEPGPLSGANVLTF
-	TRBV10-3	-	TRBJ1-1	TGTGCCACCGGAGAACGGGGCACTGAAGCTTTCTTT	CATGERGTEAFF
-	TRBV20-1	few	TRBJ2-1	TGCAGTGCTGATGGCGGAACGAACAATGAGCAGTTCTTC	CSADGGTNNEQFF
TRBD1	TRBV11-2	once	TRBJ2-1	TGTGCCAGCAGCACAAGACAGGGGGCGAGATACAATGAGCAGTTCTTC	CASSTRQGARYNEQFF
TRBD1	TRBV20-1	-	TRBJ1-6	TGCAGTGCTAGACTTACAGGGGGTAATTCACCCCTCCACTTT	CSARLTGGNSPLHF
TRBD1	TRBV5-1	many	TRBJ2-1	TGCGCCAGTTCTCCGGGACAGCTATACAATGAGCAGTTCTTC	CASSPGQLYNEQFF
TRBD2	TRBV12-3/TRBV12-4	few	TRBJ2-1	TGTGCCAGCAGCCTGACGGGCGGGAGATCTCGCAATGAGCAGTTCTTC	CASSLTGGRSRNEQFF
-	TRBV12-3/TRBV12-4	many	TRBJ2-5	TGTGCCAGCAGTCCCGACAGGAGAGAGACCCAGTACTTC	CASSPDRRETQYF
TRBD2	TRBV20-1	few	TRBJ2-3	TGCAGTGCTCCACTAACTAGCGGGAGGACAGATACGCAGTATTTT	CSAPLTSGRTDTQYF
TRBD2	TRBV20-1	few	TRBJ2-3	TGCAGTGCTAGAGAAGTAGCGGGAGTGGGCACAGATACGCAGTATTTT	CSAREVAGVGTDTQYF
TRBD2	TRBV12-3/TRBV12-4	few	TRBJ2-1	TGTGCCAGCAGTTTAGCAGGACTAGCGGGCTTCCAGTTCTTC	CASSLAGLAGFQFF
-	TRBV9	few	TRBJ2-7	TGTGCCAGCAGCGTAGGCAACAGCTACGAGCAGTACTTC	CASSVGNSYEQYF
-	TRBV20-1	once	TRBJ1-2	TGCAGTGCAGACCACAGGGAAGCTAACTATGGCTACACCTTC	CSADHREANYGYTF
TRBD2	TRBV20-1	few	TRBJ2-5	TGCAGTGCTACAGCGGGGGGGCCGTTTTCGGAGACCCAGTACTTC	CSATAGGPFSETQYF
TRBD1	TRBV3-1	-	TRBJ2-2	TGTGCCAGCAGCCCACTAGGGACAGTTAACACCGGGGAGCTGTTTTTT	CASSPLGTVNTGELFF
TRBD1	TRBV5-1	-	TRBJ1-3	TGCGCCAGCAGCTTGGGACAGGGCTTTGGAAACACCATATATTTT	CASSLGQGFGNTIYF
-	TRBV4-2	-	TRBJ2-1	TGTGCCAGCAGCCAAGATCGGGCGGCCTACAATGAGCAGTTCTTC	CASSQDRAAYNEQFF
-	TRBV29-1	few	TRBJ1-1	TGCAGCGGGGTACTTGGAGGCACTGAAGCTTTCTTT	CSGVLGGTEAFF
-	TRBV28	-	TRBJ2-5	TGTGCCAGTATCGCCGCGGGCCAAGAGACCCAGTACTTC	CASIAAGQETQYF
TRBD1	TRBV20-1	-	TRBJ2-7	TGCAGTGCTAGCTCCGACAGGGGGCTGTTGGAGCAGTACTTC	CSASSDRGLLEQYF
-	TRBV7-6	-	TRBJ2-7	TGTGCCAGCAGCCCAGCGGGACAGCTTGGCGAGCAGTACTTC	CASSPAGQLGEQYF